Presented here are 17 T cell receptor beta chains from one specimen sequenced in a study of neurological immune-mediated disorders. MiXCR, run by TCRdb on the 5' RACE reads, gives a single entry per CDR3 protein. The table shows some 100,000 distinct CDR3 sequences, with 13% occurring only once. Time point of the sample: longitudinal time-point 2. The sample taken for sequencing was PBMCs. The receptors were sampled from a female donor with HTLV-1-associated myelopathy (HAM/TSP).

In this sample, this clonotype turned up many times. The chain couples TRBV4-1 to TRBJ2-1, with D possibly matching TRBD2 (5 bases). The ends were cut back, 3 bases at V and 8 bases at J, with 11 bases in the middle. CDR1 and CDR2 (germline): MGHRA, YSYEKL. CDR3 length: 13 residues. In nucleotides, the CDR3 is TGCGCCAGCAGCCATCCAACAGCGGATGAGCAGTTCTTC. This encodes CASSHPTADEQFF.

This clonotype has ten or more counts. The genes are TRBV7-2 and TRBJ2-1, with D maybe TRBD1 (6 bases). The CDR3 has 12 residues. Germline V gene lookup returns CDR1 SGHTA and CDR2 FQGNSA. Trimming stripped 5 bases from V and 10 bases from J, with 12 bases between. CDR3: CASSRLGGEQFF. CDR3 sequence (DNA): TGTGCCAGCAGCCGCCTTGGGGGCGAGCAGTTCTTC.

This clonotype has a count of ten or more. V usage is TRBV29-1 and J usage is TRBJ1-1; 7 positions agree with TRBD1. Germline CDR1 SQVTM, CDR2 ANQGSEA. This CDR3 is built from 13 residues. With V trimmed by 6 bases and J by 3 bases, 7 bases remained unmatched. CDR3 region: CSVDRAGDTEAFF. The CDR3 DNA reads TGCAGCGTAGACAGGGCGGGGGACACTGAAGCTTTCTTT. The full variable domain, in which reference TRBV29-1 and TRBJ1-1 provide the parts outside the CDR3, is SAVISQKPSRDICQRGTSLTIQCQVDSQVTMMFWYRQQPGQSLTLIATANQGSEATYESGFVIDKFPISRPNLTFSTLTVSNMSPEDSSIYLCSVDRAGDTEAFFGQGTRLTVV.

This clonotype qualifies as medium-sized. The J gene is TRBJ2-5, the V gene TRBV20-1; D might be TRBD2 (5 bases). The germline CDR1 and CDR2 sequences are DFQATT and SNEGSKA (reference sequence). V gave up 3 bases and J gave up 2 bases, with 10 bases separating them. The CDR3 runs to 13 residues. For the CDR3, the DNA is TGCAGTGCTAGGGTCGGGGTGCAAGAGACCCAGTACTTC. This sequence encodes CSARVGVQETQYF.

This clonotype has ten or more counts. The chain couples TRBV7-9 to TRBJ1-1; perhaps TRBD1 as D (5 bases). The CDR3 is made up of 12 amino acids. Germline CDR1 reads SEHNR; CDR2 reads FQNEAQ (reference sequence). V lost 5 bases to trimming and J lost 6 bases, with 10 bases between them. Written as DNA, the CDR3 is TGTGCCAGCAGCCTGGACACGGCTGAAGCTTTCTTT. Translating gives CASSLDTAEAFF. Full variable domain (remainder filled in from reference TRBV7-9 and TRBJ1-1): DTGVSQNPRHKITKRGQNVTFRCDPISEHNRLYWYRQTLGQGPEFLTYFQNEAQLEKSRLLSDRFSAERPKGSFSTLEIQRTEQGDSAMYLCASSLDTAEAFFGQGTRLTVV.

This clonotype was counted between two and nine times. The chain combines TRBV28 with TRBJ2-3; D gene uncertain. The length of the CDR3 is 13 residues. CDR1 is MDHEN, CDR2 SYDVKM, per germline. Deletions cut 7 bases from V and 1 base from J, with 9 bases between. The CDR3 protein is CASNSPGTDTQYF. The CDR3 nucleotides are TGTGCCAGCAACTCCCCAGGCACAGATACGCAGTATTTT.

This clonotype was seen only a few times. The genes are TRBV11-2 and TRBJ2-1; 13 bases are shared with TRBD2. Germline-derived CDR1 and CDR2 are SGHAT and FQNNGV. The CDR3 has 15 residues. After removal of 3 bases from V and 9 bases from J, the junction contained 5 bases not matched to a gene. The CDR3 bases are TGTGCCAGCAGCTTTACTAGCGGGGGGGGTACTGAGCAGTTCTTC. Protein: CASSFTSGGGTEQFF.

The V call is TRBV20-1, the J call TRBJ2-7; D is possibly TRBD2 (6 bases). V was shortened by 5 bases and J by 3 bases, with 11 bases between the two germline ends. The length of the CDR3 is 12 residues. Germline CDR1 DFQATT, CDR2 SNEGSKA (reference sequence). The CDR3 sequence is CSAGGLGYEQYF. As DNA, the CDR3 is TGCAGTGCTGGGGGACTCGGCTACGAGCAGTACTTC.

This clonotype has a handful of counts. The rearrangement links TRBV5-1 to TRBJ2-7, with 7 positions matching TRBD2. The germline CDR1 and CDR2 sequences are SGHRS and YFSETQ. CDR3 size: 15 residues. The trim removed 3 bases at V and 6 bases at J, leaving 12 bases unmatched. The CDR3: CASSSLMGGSAEQYF. CDR3 nucleotide sequence: TGCGCCAGCAGCTCTCTCATGGGGGGGTCGGCCGAGCAGTACTTC.

In this sample, this clonotype turned up many times. J is TRBJ2-2 and V is TRBV5-5, with 7 bases fitting TRBD1. Losses at the gene ends were 4 bases for V and 3 bases for J; bases not matched to a gene: 15. The CDR3 contains 18 residues. Germline V gene sequence: CDR1 SGHKS, CDR2 YYEKEE (reference sequence). The CDR3, as DNA: TGTGCCAGCAGCGTGGCGTTCATTGGACAGGCGGACACCGGGGAGCTGTTTTTT. Amino acid sequence: CASSVAFIGQADTGELFF.

V and J are TRBV5-1 and TRBJ1-1, with D perhaps matching TRBD1 (5 bases). The germline gives CDR1 SGHRS, CDR2 YFSETQ. The CDR3 has 15 amino acids. V was pared by 4 bases and J by 0 bases, with 13 bases between. The CDR3 nucleotides read TGCGCCAGCAGCCGGGACTCTCCCATGAACACTGAAGCTTTCTTT. Its translation: CASSRDSPMNTEAFF.

This clonotype appeared many times. The V call is TRBV7-2, the J call TRBJ2-5, with 9 bases matching TRBD2. Germline loops: CDR1 SGHTA, CDR2 FQGNSA. Trimming at V came to 2 bases and at J to 2 bases, leaving 6 bases not matched to a gene. The CDR3 has 16 residues. Written as DNA, the CDR3 is TGTGCCAGCAGCTTATTAGCGGGGGCCGCACAAGAGACCCAGTACTTC. This encodes CASSLLAGAAQETQYF. Combining the CDR3 with reference TRBV7-2 and TRBJ2-5 gives the whole variable domain GAGVSQSPSNKVTEKGKDVELRCDPISGHTALYWYRQSLGQGLEFLIYFQGNSAPDKSGLPSDRFSAERTGGSVSTLTIQRTQQEDSAVYLCASSLLAGAAQETQYFGPGTRLLVL.

This clonotype was seen at least ten times. The chain is built from TRBV15 and TRBJ2-7; D may be TRBD1 (6 bases). The CDR3 extends over 15 amino acids. Germline-derived CDR1 and CDR2 are LNHNV and YYDKDF (reference sequence). Deletions cut 0 bases from V and 0 bases from J, with 9 bases between. CDR3: CATSRETGSSYEQYF. The CDR3 nucleotides read TGTGCCACCAGCAGAGAGACAGGAAGCTCCTACGAGCAGTACTTC.

This clonotype was counted between two and nine times. The chain is built from TRBV29-1 and TRBJ2-1; the match to TRBD1 covers 11 bases. There are 14 residues in the CDR3. Germline lookup yields CDR1 SQVTM and CDR2 ANQGSEA. The J segment lost 6 bases and the V segment lost 5 bases, leaving 6 bases of the junction unmatched. This CDR3 reads CSVQPDRGLNEQFF. The CDR3 DNA is TGCAGCGTTCAACCGGACAGGGGGCTCAATGAGCAGTTCTTC.

The sample holds many counts of this clonotype. V and J are TRBV7-3 and TRBJ2-2; 8 bases fit TRBD1. This CDR3 contains 17 residues. The V segment lost 2 bases and the J segment 6 bases; nucleotides outside the gene matches: 11. Germline CDR1 is SGHTA and CDR2 is FQGTGA. CDR3 in amino acids: CASSLGSRGQGSGELFF. CDR3 sequence (DNA): TGTGCCAGCAGCTTAGGTTCCCGAGGACAGGGTTCCGGGGAGCTGTTTTTT.

Worth noting for this clonotype: A much bigger clone sits one base away, suggesting this may be a read error. The genes are TRBV14 and TRBJ1-3, with D possibly being TRBD1 (6 bases). Germline CDR1 and CDR2: SGHDN and FVKESK. The length of the CDR3 is 20 residues. CDR3 protein: CASSKDHREGHRLIGNTIYF. The CDR3 region has the DNA TGTGCCAGCAGCAAAGATCATCGGGAGGGACACAGGTTGATTGGAAACACCATATATTTT.

This clonotype has at least ten counts. The chain joins TRBV12-3 or TRBV12-4 to TRBJ2-3; D unresolved. This CDR3 is built from 15 residues. V was cut by 1 base and J by 4 bases, with 12 bases left in between. The CDR3 protein is CASSLDGSRSDTQYF. CDR3 nucleotides: TGTGCCAGCAGTTTAGACGGGTCGAGGTCAGATACGCAGTATTTT.